This TCR beta chain was sequenced for a study of blood T cells in healthy people across ages. Germline-derived CDR1 and CDR2 are DFQATT and SNEGSKA (reference sequence). V was pared by 0 bases and J by 5 bases, with 9 bases of the junction left unmatched. This CDR3 contains 15 residues. The draw of peripheral blood yielded ten milliliters from each donor. Points from the study as a whole: TCR beta diversity, measured per million T cells, fell in a roughly linear way with age. The authors considered diversity estimates from one million T cells to be underestimates.

About this clonotype itself: Its target is unknown.

Then a second PCR, running roughly 7 to 11 cycles, was carried out with a sample-barcoded 5' primer and a J-beta primer mix. Each CDR3 protein is one row after TCRdb ran MiXCR on the 5' RACE reads. The top ten hold around 13% of the sample, which has 850,000 to 1,100,000 distinct CDR3 sequences, about two fifths seen once. Sequenced sample: blood. The receptor was isolated from a man younger than 35 in good health. The V and J genes are TRBV20-1 and TRBJ2-5; the match to TRBD2 covers 7 bases. The CDR3 here is CSARDEAGGLETQYF. The CDR3, as DNA: TGCAGTGCTAGAGATGAGGCCGGGGGGTTGGAGACCCAGTACTTC.